The clone carrying this TCR beta chain was observed a handful of times. Its target is unknown. The V and J ends lost 6 bases and 5 bases respectively, with 13 bases between them. Germline V CDR1 and CDR2: MNHNY, SVGAGI (reference sequence). The CDR3 is 14 amino acids. These data originate in a study of blood T cells in healthy people across ages. Study at large: When template switching was applied, about one barcoded beta molecule was captured per two T cells. Whole-study findings and limits: The study found more naive CD4+ cells and higher diversity in long-lived than aged donors.

A second PCR, run for about 6 to 11 cycles, used a sample-barcoded 5' primer plus a J-beta primer mix. Tagging of each cDNA molecule was performed by a template-switch adaptor with 12 random nucleotides. From the 5' RACE reads, TCRdb called clonotypes with MiXCR, one entry per CDR3 protein. The repertoire holds approximately 810,000 distinct CDR3 sequences, 29% seen once, with 15% to 20% in the top ten. The clonotype originates from a woman older than 75 in good health. J is TRBJ1-4 and V is TRBV6-6; possibly TRBD1 for D (5 bases). The specimen was blood. CDR3 nucleotide sequence: TGTGCCAGCAGCCAAGGGGTGCCCAATGAAAAACTGTTTTTT. Protein product: CASSQGVPNEKLFF.